The 23 T cell receptor beta chains given below trace back to one sample, sequenced in a study of T cell clonality in common variable immunodeficiency. Produced via immunoSEQ multiplex PCR; TCRdb's table is partial and in-frame only. Listed for the sample are under 65,000 clones, none seen a single time. The sample comprised peripheral blood mononuclear cells. These TCRs come from a person aged 18 to 75 in good health.

A remark on this clone: Given a much more abundant clone one base away, this may be a read error. From the germline J gene comes the end of the CDR3, since the read stops 3 residues before it. The chain joins TRBV7-7 to TRBJ2-3, with 10 bases fitting TRBD2. The CDR3 covers 15 residues. Germline CDR1 reads SSHAT; CDR2 reads FNYEAQ (reference sequence). The part of the CDR3 DNA that was read is TGTGCCAGCAGCTTAGTACTAGCGGGGACAGAGACG. This translates into CASSLVLAGTET. The full CDR3 reads CASSLVLAGTETQYF. The full variable domain, with the rest looked up from reference TRBV7-7 and TRBJ2-3, is GAGVSQSPRYKVTKRGQDVTLRCDPISSHATLYWYQQALGQGPEFLTYFNYEAQPDKSGLPSDRFSAERPEGSISTLTIQRTEQRDSAMYRCASSLVLAGTETQYFGPGTRLTVL.

This clone was detected ten times or more. With the read ending 3 residues before the CDR3 end, the germline J gene is used to fill in that end. The V call is TRBV5-4, the J call TRBJ1-2; D perhaps matches TRBD1 (6 bases). CDR1 and CDR2 (germline): SGHNT, YYREEE (reference sequence). This CDR3 is 13 amino acids long. Trimming cost V 6 bases and J 4 bases, with 13 bases left between them. The CDR3 DNA, read in part, is TGTGCCAGCACCCTACAGGGCGGCTATGGC. It encodes CASTLQGGYG. The complete CDR3 reads CASTLQGGYGYTF.

This clone has ten or more counts. Read sequence stops 3 residues before the CDR3 end, and the germline J gene provides the missing end. V is TRBV5-4 and J is TRBJ1-2, with 7 bases matching TRBD1. Germline V CDR1 and CDR2: SGHNT, YYREEE (reference sequence). Unmatched junction bases numbered 12, after V lost 4 bases and J lost 6 bases. This CDR3 comprises 15 residues. CDR3 DNA (partial): TGTGCCAGCAGCGCCCCTAAGACAGGGCCCCATGGC. It translates to CASSAPKTGPHG. The whole CDR3 region reads CASSAPKTGPHGYTF.

Worth noting for this clone: The CDR3 extends 3 residues past the end of the read, so its final part is completed from the germline J gene. The chain joins TRBV6-2 or TRBV6-3 to TRBJ1-4; unclear D gene. Germline V gene lookup returns CDR1 MNHEY and CDR2 SVGEGT. The CDR3 consists of 13 residues. The CDR3 loop reads CASSSRTNSPLFF. The CDR3 DNA, read in part, is TGTGCCAGCAGTTCCCGAACTAATTCACCA.

This clone was counted many times. The CDR3 extends 3 residues past the end of the read, so its final part is completed from the germline J gene. This chain joins TRBV29-1 and TRBJ2-2, with 8 nucleotides matching TRBD2. This CDR3 comprises 16 residues. Trimming removed 0 bases from V and 4 bases from J; junction bases left unmatched: 7. CDR1 and CDR2 from the germline V gene are SQVTM and ANQGSEA. CDR3 protein: CSVEDLTSGLTGELFF. CDR3 bases read: TGCAGCGTTGAAGATCTAACTAGCGGACTCACCGGGGAG.

This clone was found many times. The covered CDR3 bases are TGTGCCAGCAGTTCCCAGGGCGGATTAACAGATACG. It codes for CASSSQGGLTDT. The CDR3 reads in full as CASSSQGGLTDTQYF. The chain carries TRBV5-4 and TRBJ2-3, with D perhaps TRBD1 (5 bases). The read ends 3 residues shy of where the CDR3 ends; the end is completed using the germline J gene. With 5 bases removed from V and 3 bases from J, the gap between germline ends came to 16 bases. This CDR3 contains 15 residues. Germline CDR1 and CDR2: SGHNT and YYREEE (reference sequence).

This clone was seen only a few times. The observed sequence ends 3 residues before the CDR3 terminus, with the missing tail filled in from the germline J gene. J is TRBJ1-4 and V is TRBV7-9; D might be TRBD1 (6 bases). CDR3 size: 15 residues. CDR1 and CDR2 (germline): SEHNR, FQNEAQ (reference sequence). V shed 6 bases and J shed 2 bases, with 13 bases lying between them. The CDR3 reads CASRIGGRTNEKLFF. The sequenced CDR3 bases are TGTGCCAGCAGAATCGGGGGGCGGACTAATGAAAAA.

In its sample, this clone was seen many times. The read finishes 3 residues shy of the CDR3 end, and the germline J gene is used to complete it. The V call is TRBV5-1, the J call TRBJ2-1; D ambiguous. Germline lookup yields CDR1 SGHRS and CDR2 YFSETQ. V lost 0 bases and J lost 5, with 9 bases in between. The CDR3 consists of 14 residues. The CDR3 bases that were read are TGCGCCAGCAGCTTGGGGCCCTTCAACAATGAG. This encodes CASSLGPFNNE. The full CDR3 sequence reads CASSLGPFNNEQFF.

This clone showed up many times. The sequence runs out 3 residues before the end of the CDR3; the remainder is reconstructed from the germline J gene. The genes are TRBV6-2 or TRBV6-3 and TRBJ2-3; D is ambiguous. CDR3 length equals 13 residues. Trimming took 5 bases from V and 4 from J, leaving 10 bases between them. CDR1 is MNHEY, CDR2 SVGEGT, per germline. The covered CDR3 bases are TGTGCCAGCAGTACACGGGTACCAGATACG. It codes for CASSTRVPDT. The whole CDR3 reads CASSTRVPDTQYF.

In this sample, this clone turned up many times. The read halts 3 residues ahead of the CDR3 end, with the missing end drawn from the germline J gene. The chain uses TRBV19 and TRBJ2-1; D may be TRBD2 (6 bases). V was cut by 7 bases and J by 0 bases, with 10 bases left in between. CDR3 length equals 14 residues. Germline V gene sequence: CDR1 LNHDA, CDR2 SQIVND (reference sequence). The CDR3 here is CASKSGPSYNEQFF. The DNA read from the CDR3 is TGTGCCAGTAAAAGCGGGCCCTCCTACAATGAG. Combining the CDR3 with reference TRBV19 and TRBJ2-1 gives the whole variable domain DGGITQSPKYLFRKEGQNVTLSCEQNLNHDAMYWYRQDPGQGLRLIYYSQIVNDFQKGDIAEGYSVSREKKESFPLTVTSAQKNPTAFYLCASKSGPSYNEQFFGPGTRLTVL.

This clone has at least ten counts. Coverage ceases 3 residues before the CDR3 finishes, and the germline J gene fills in the end. The V call is TRBV18, the J call TRBJ2-3; TRBD2 matches at 10 bases. The CDR3 is 19 amino acids. J lost 1 base, V lost 0 bases, and 10 bases had no gene match. Germline assignment: CDR1 KGHSH and CDR2 LQKENI. The covered CDR3 bases are TGTGCCAGCTCACCACCAAACAAGGCTAGCGGGAGAGGCACAGATACG. Its protein is CASSPPNKASGRGTDT. Given in full, the CDR3 is CASSPPNKASGRGTDTQYF.

This clone came up many times. The read gets to within 3 residues of the CDR3 end, and the germline J gene fills in the rest. The chain uses TRBV5-1 and TRBJ2-5; 10 positions match TRBD2. This CDR3 is 16 amino acids long. With V trimmed by 3 bases and J by 5 bases, 10 bases remained unmatched. Per germline, CDR1 SGHRS and CDR2 YFSETQ. The CDR3 here is CASSYLAGVERETQYF. The sequenced CDR3 bases are TGCGCCAGCAGCTACCTAGCGGGAGTTGAGAGGGAGACC.

This clone was recorded a few times. The observed sequence ends 3 residues before the CDR3 terminus, with the missing tail filled in from the germline J gene. This chain joins TRBV11-2 and TRBJ2-1, with a possible D match to TRBD1 (5 bases). Germline loops: CDR1 SGHAT, CDR2 FQNNGV. CDR3 size: 13 residues. Trimming cost V 4 bases and J 7 bases, with 11 bases left between them. The DNA read from the CDR3 is TGTGCCAGCAGCTCTCAGGGTCGGAATGAG. This gives the protein CASSSQGRNE. The whole CDR3 protein reads CASSSQGRNEQFF. Together with reference TRBV11-2 and TRBJ2-1, the CDR3 gives the full variable domain: EAGVAQSPRYKIIEKRQSVAFWCNPISGHATLYWYQQILGQGPKLLIQFQNNGVVDDSQLPKDRFSAERLKGVDSTLKIQPAKLEDSAVYLCASSSQGRNEQFFGPGTRLTVL.

This clone was observed a few times. The read comes to an end 3 residues before the CDR3 does, leaving the germline J gene to fill in the end. The rearrangement links TRBV2 to TRBJ1-1, with a possible D match to TRBD1 (6 bases). The V gene lost 4 bases and the J gene lost 4 bases, with 10 bases spanning the gap. The CDR3 totals 13 residues. Germline-derived CDR1 and CDR2 are SNHLY and FYNNEI. The CDR3 sequence is CASSAAGATEAFF. CDR3 DNA (partial): TGTGCCAGCAGTGCGGCGGGGGCCACTGAA.

In this sample, this clone turned up many times. The sequenced fragment ends 3 residues before the CDR3 boundary, so the rest is inferred from the germline J gene. The gene calls are TRBV30 and TRBJ2-1; a possible D gene is TRBD2 (6 bases). The ends were cut back, 7 bases at V and 9 bases at J, with 19 bases in the middle. The CDR3 is 13 amino acids. Per germline, CDR1 GTSNPN and CDR2 SVGIG (reference sequence). CDR3 sequence: CASVGIVGGEQFF. The part of the CDR3 DNA that was read is TGTGCCTCGGTAGGAATAGTCGGGGGTGAG.

This clone was counted many times. The DNA ends 3 residues before the CDR3 does, and the rest of the CDR3 is filled in from the germline J gene. V and J are TRBV30 and TRBJ2-3; 12 nucleotides match TRBD2. The length of the CDR3 is 14 residues. Germline values: CDR1 GTSNPN, CDR2 SVGIG (reference sequence). The V and J ends lost 5 bases and 6 bases, in that order; junction bases with no gene match: 6. CDR3 loop: CAWSSGRAKDTQYF. CDR3 DNA, as far as it was read: TGTGCCTGGTCTAGCGGGAGGGCCAAGGATACG.

This clone was detected many times. The CDR3 end falls 3 residues outside the read, so it is completed with the germline J gene. V and J are TRBV20-1 and TRBJ2-3; D is ambiguous. Germline assignment: CDR1 DFQATT and CDR2 SNEGSKA (reference sequence). V lost 0 bases and J lost 6, with 10 bases in between. The CDR3 sequence is 13 residues long. The CDR3 region is CSARDLVRDTQYF. The part of the CDR3 DNA that was read is TGCAGTGCTAGAGATCTCGTGCGTGATACG.

This clone occurred many times. The DNA ends 3 residues before the CDR3 does, and the rest of the CDR3 is filled in from the germline J gene. The rearrangement joins TRBV19 to TRBJ2-3, with D maybe TRBD2 (6 bases). This CDR3 has 15 amino acids. Trimming took 3 bases from V and 0 from J, leaving 10 bases between them. Germline lookup yields CDR1 LNHDA and CDR2 SQIVND (reference sequence). The CDR3 loop is CASSIEGRSTDTQYF. The CDR3 bases that were read are TGTGCCAGTAGTATCGAGGGGAGGAGCACAGATACG.

As for this clone: From the germline J gene comes the end of the CDR3, since the read stops 3 residues before it. The chain joins TRBV5-1 to TRBJ1-2; D uncertain. CDR1 SGHRS and CDR2 YFSETQ come from the germline V gene. The CDR3 sequence is 16 residues long. The CDR3 sequence: CASSLGLAGVLDTYTF. CDR3 bases read: TGCGCCAGCAGCTTGGGACTAGCGGGAGTATTAGATACC.

In its sample, this clone was seen many times. The read finishes 3 residues shy of the CDR3 end, and the germline J gene is used to complete it. The same CDR3 can be traced to other DNA sequences in this sample. The V and J genes are TRBV6-2 or TRBV6-3 and TRBJ1-3; no reliable D call. Germline CDR1 reads MNHEY; CDR2 reads SVGEGT. V shed 2 bases and J shed 0 bases, with 14 bases lying between them. This CDR3 comprises 17 residues. CDR3 protein: CASSYSQRLLSGNTIYF. Partial CDR3 DNA: TGTGCCAGCAGTTACAGCCAGCGGCTCCTCTCTGGAAACACC.

This clone occurred many times. The read gets to within 3 residues of the CDR3 end, and the germline J gene fills in the rest. This chain connects TRBV7-2 to TRBJ1-6; 8 nucleotides agree with TRBD1. The CDR3 spans 14 residues. CDR1 and CDR2 from the germline V gene are SGHTA and FQGNSA. J gave up 10 bases and V 5 bases, and 7 bases lay outside the gene matches. The covered CDR3 bases are TGTGCCAGCAGCCTATTGACAGGGGACTCACCC. This codes for CASSLLTGDSP. The whole CDR3 protein is CASSLLTGDSPLHF.

This clone was detected many times. CDR3 DNA (partial): TGTGCCAGCAGTCCCTTTCCCAGCACAGATACG. Encoded protein: CASSPFPSTDT. The whole CDR3 protein reads CASSPFPSTDTQYF. The rearrangement links TRBV6-2 or TRBV6-3 to TRBJ2-3, with unresolved D. The read stops 3 residues short of the end of the CDR3; the missing end is completed from the germline J gene. The CDR3 is 14 amino acids. The V gene's germline CDR1 is MNHEY and CDR2 SVGEGT. The ends were cut back, 5 bases at V and 0 bases at J, with 9 bases in the middle.

This clone was recorded many times. The read falls 3 residues short of the CDR3 end, and the missing part is taken from the germline J gene. This sequence joins TRBV6-1 and TRBJ2-3; D may be TRBD1 or TRBD2 (5 bases each). CDR3 length: 15 residues. The V gene lost 3 bases and the J gene lost 3 bases, with 13 bases spanning the gap. Per the germline V gene, CDR1 is MNHNS and CDR2 is SASEGT. CDR3 DNA (partial): TGTGCCAGCAGTGACGGAACAGGAGGAACAGATACG. This codes for CASSDGTGGTDT. In full, the CDR3 is CASSDGTGGTDTQYF.